This TCR beta chain was recorded in a study of blood T cell repertoires in COVID-19. Study-wide context: Samples representing acute and convalescent COVID-19 were sourced from the United States, Italy and Spain.

Profiled with immunoSEQ multiplex PCR; TCRdb holds only in-frame clones, not every one. In the table there are about 140,000 clones, almost 80% of which are singletons. This receptor was identified in a man aged 55-75 years who had recovered from COVID-19. Sequenced: peripheral blood.

The CDR3 DNA is TGTGCCACCAGTGTTAGCCCCAGCGGGAGCTACAATGAGCAGTTCTTC. Translating gives CATSVSPSGSYNEQFF. The genes are TRBV24-1 and TRBJ2-1; 8 bases match TRBD2. CDR1 is KGHDR and CDR2 is SFDVKD in the germline V gene. This CDR3 contains 16 residues. V was clipped by 5 bases and J by 3 bases; unmatched bases: 8.